These 19 T cell receptor beta chains share one sample of origin, sequenced in a study of cytomegalovirus exposure and HLA in healthy donors. TCRdb's copy holds only in-frame clones and misses some; the assay was immunoSEQ multiplex PCR. Of tens of thousands of clones listed, just over 95% are singletons. The specimen sequenced was PBMCs. The receptors stem from a woman between 18 and 29 years old in good health and CMV-seropositive.

CDR3 region: CSARAPEAFF. As DNA, the CDR3 is TGCAGTGCCAGGGCCCCTGAAGCTTTCTTT. The V and J genes are TRBV20-1 and TRBJ1-1; the D gene is possibly TRBD1 (5 bases). The germline V gene has CDR1 DFQATT and CDR2 SNEGSKA (reference sequence). Trimming shortened V by 6 bases and J by 6 bases, and 8 bases separated the two germline ends. The CDR3 spans 10 residues.

This chain connects TRBV7-8 to TRBJ2-5, with 7 bases identical to TRBD1. Trimming at V came to 5 bases and at J to 1 base, leaving 7 bases not matched to a gene. Germline V gene sequence: CDR1 SGHVS, CDR2 FQNEAQ. This CDR3 is 15 amino acids long. In DNA, the CDR3 is TGTGCCAGCAGCCAGGCGTGGGACAGCCAAGAGACCCAGTACTTC. Translation: CASSQAWDSQETQYF.

The rearrangement joins TRBV9 to TRBJ2-3, with 7 bases identical to TRBD2. The CDR3 is 16 amino acids. V lost 0 bases and J lost 3; bases outside the gene matches: 7. Germline V lookup: CDR1 SGDLS, CDR2 YYNGEE. CDR3: CASSVGGGGGTDTQYF. CDR3 nucleotides: TGTGCCAGCAGCGTAGGGGGGGGAGGAGGGACAGATACGCAGTATTTT.

The chain is built from TRBV30 and TRBJ2-5; D unclear. V was trimmed by 3 bases and J by 2 bases, leaving 4 bases between them. The CDR3 runs 11 residues. The germline V gene encodes CDR1 GTSNPN and CDR2 SVGIG (reference sequence). Written as DNA, the CDR3 is TGTGCCTGGAGCAGACAAGAGACCCAGTACTTC. This encodes CAWSRQETQYF.

The V call is TRBV9, the J call TRBJ1-3; tentative D call: TRBD1 (5 bases). V dropped 5 bases and J dropped 0 bases, with 18 bases sitting between them. This CDR3 contains 17 residues. Germline CDR1 is SGDLS and CDR2 is YYNGEE. CDR3 region: CASSTSGTPDSGNTIYF. CDR3 DNA: TGTGCCAGCAGTACCTCCGGGACTCCAGACTCTGGAAACACCATATATTTT. The whole variable domain, filled in from reference TRBV9 and TRBJ1-3, reads DSGVTQTPKHLITATGQRVTLRCSPRSGDLSVYWYQQSLDQGLQFLIQYYNGEERAKGNILERFSAQQFPDLHSELNLSSLELGDSALYFCASSTSGTPDSGNTIYFGEGSWLTVV.

The chain links TRBV15 to TRBJ2-7; 8 positions agree with TRBD2. The CDR3 runs to 16 residues. Germline assignment: CDR1 LNHNV and CDR2 YYDKDF (reference sequence). The V and J ends lost 1 base and 4 bases, in that order; junction bases with no gene match: 9. CDR3 sequence: CATSRGGGLGVYEQYF. DNA for the CDR3: TGTGCCACCAGCAGAGGTGGGGGACTAGGGGTTTACGAGCAGTACTTC.

The chain couples TRBV7-2 to TRBJ2-5; weak D call: TRBD2 (6 bases). Trimming stripped 5 bases from V and 2 bases from J, with 9 bases between. The CDR3 has 13 amino acids. Germline assignment: CDR1 SGHTA and CDR2 FQGNSA. The CDR3 region has the DNA TGTGCCAGCAGCACTGGAGGGCAAGAGACCCAGTACTTC. Translating gives CASSTGGQETQYF.

The chain is built from TRBV28 and TRBJ2-3, with D unresolved. Trimming took off 7 bases at V and 1 base at J, with 6 bases between the two ends. Germline assignment: CDR1 MDHEN and CDR2 SYDVKM. The CDR3 has 12 residues. This CDR3 is CASTAGTDTQYF. Here the CDR3 DNA reads TGTGCCAGCACTGCAGGCACAGATACGCAGTATTTT.

The chain uses TRBV2 and TRBJ2-2; 8 nucleotides agree with TRBD1. The germline gives CDR1 SNHLY, CDR2 FYNNEI. This CDR3 contains 15 residues. V was pared by 4 bases and J by 2 bases, with 3 bases of the junction left unmatched. CDR3 nucleotide sequence: TGTGCCAGCAGTGTCCAGGGGGCAAACACCGGGGAGCTGTTTTTT. Amino acid sequence: CASSVQGANTGELFF.

The V and J genes are TRBV5-1 and TRBJ1-4; TRBD1 matches at 7 bases. The CDR3 runs 15 residues. In germline, CDR1 is SGHRS, CDR2 YFSETQ. The trim removed 4 bases at V and 3 bases at J, leaving 6 bases unmatched. CDR3 loop: CASSMPTGSNEKLFF. In DNA, the CDR3 is TGCGCCAGCAGCATGCCGACAGGGTCTAATGAAAAACTGTTTTTT.

This clone was detected only once. CDR3 DNA sequence: TGCAGCGTTGTAGCGGACCCGAACACCGGGGAGCTGTTTTTT. The encoded protein is CSVVADPNTGELFF. The rearrangement joins TRBV29-1 to TRBJ2-2; perhaps TRBD2 as D (6 bases). This CDR3 region has 14 residues. V lost 4 bases to trimming and J lost 0 bases, with 9 bases between them. The germline V gene has CDR1 SQVTM and CDR2 ANQGSEA.

V and J are TRBV5-1 and TRBJ2-7; TRBD1 agrees at 11 bases. V trimming: 3 bases; J trimming: 6 bases; junction bases outside the gene matches: 8. The CDR3 covers 15 residues. CDR1 is SGHRS and CDR2 is YFSETQ in the germline V gene. The chain's CDR3 is CASSSGQGGLSEQYF. In DNA, the CDR3 is TGCGCCAGCAGCTCGGGACAGGGGGGCCTAAGCGAGCAGTACTTC. Together with reference TRBV5-1 and TRBJ2-7, the CDR3 gives the full variable domain: KAGVTQTPRYLIKTRGQQVTLSCSPISGHRSVSWYQQTPGQGLQFLFEYFSETQRNKGNFPGRFSGRQFSNSRSEMNVSTLELGDSALYLCASSSGQGGLSEQYFGPGTRLTVT.

The chain combines TRBV2 with TRBJ2-1, with 7 nucleotides matching TRBD2. This CDR3 contains 16 residues. Germline lookup yields CDR1 SNHLY and CDR2 FYNNEI. The trim removed 7 bases at V and 7 bases at J, leaving 16 bases unmatched. CDR3 region: CASTEIAGSGGNEQFF. CDR3 DNA: TGTGCCAGCACCGAAATAGCGGGCTCGGGCGGAAATGAGCAGTTCTTC.

The chain couples TRBV7-2 to TRBJ2-3, with D possibly being TRBD1 (5 bases). V dropped 1 base and J dropped 2 bases, with 13 bases sitting between them. CDR1 is SGHTA, CDR2 FQGNSA, per germline. The CDR3 is made up of 16 amino acids. The CDR3 sequence: CASSLELLGATDTQYF. The CDR3 DNA sequence: TGTGCCAGCAGCTTAGAGCTTCTAGGGGCCACAGATACGCAGTATTTT.

DNA of the CDR3: TGTGCCAGCAGTTTACTAGCGGGAGGCCACGAGCAGTACTTC. Protein: CASSLLAGGHEQYF. The chain uses TRBV7-3 and TRBJ2-7; 12 positions agree with TRBD2. CDR1 is SGHTA, CDR2 FQGTGA, per germline. This CDR3 contains 14 residues. V dropped 6 bases and J dropped 5; count of bases not matched to a gene: 5.

This clone is a singleton in its sample. The chain recombines TRBV7-3 with TRBJ2-7, with 14 bases fitting TRBD2. The CDR3 spans 16 residues. The J segment lost 2 bases and the V segment lost 1 base, leaving 1 base of the junction unmatched. The germline CDR1 and CDR2 sequences are SGHTA and FQGTGA. This chain's CDR3 is CASSLKGLAGAYEQYF. In DNA form, the CDR3 reads TGTGCCAGCAGCTTAAAGGGACTAGCGGGGGCCTACGAGCAGTACTTC. The entire variable domain, with the rest obtained from reference TRBV7-3 and TRBJ2-7, is as follows: GAGVSQTPSNKVTEKGKYVELRCDPISGHTALYWYRQSLGQGPEFLIYFQGTGAADDSGLPNDRFFAVRPEGSVSTLKIQRTERGDSAVYLCASSLKGLAGAYEQYFGPGTRLTVT.

The chain uses TRBV27 and TRBJ2-7; TRBD1 matches at 7 bases. The germline V gene has CDR1 MNHEY and CDR2 SMNVEV (reference sequence). Germline trimming cut 2 bases from V and 1 base from J; bases unmatched to any gene: 8. The CDR3 totals 16 residues. The CDR3 bases are TGTGCCAGCAGTTTAGGGACAGATGTTGTATCCTACGAGCAGTACTTC. Translation: CASSLGTDVVSYEQYF.

This chain uses TRBV12-5 with TRBJ2-1, with 12 bases aligning to TRBD2. Trimming took 9 bases from V and 1 from J; bases not matched to a gene: 10. Germline values: CDR1 LGHNT, CDR2 FRNRAP. The CDR3 has 17 amino acids. The CDR3 spells CASRSSGRAWSYNEQFF. CDR3 nucleotides: TGTGCTAGCCGCTCTAGCGGGAGGGCCTGGTCCTACAATGAGCAGTTCTTC.

A word on this clone: Within the sample, other DNA sequences also encode this same CDR3. The chain employs TRBV18 and TRBJ2-3; 8 bases map to TRBD1. The trim removed 4 bases at V and 6 bases at J, leaving 3 bases unmatched. The CDR3 length is 13 residues. Germline values: CDR1 KGHSH, CDR2 LQKENI. The CDR3, as DNA: TGTGCCAGCTCACGGACAGGGACCGATACGCAGTATTTT. Protein sequence: CASSRTGTDTQYF.